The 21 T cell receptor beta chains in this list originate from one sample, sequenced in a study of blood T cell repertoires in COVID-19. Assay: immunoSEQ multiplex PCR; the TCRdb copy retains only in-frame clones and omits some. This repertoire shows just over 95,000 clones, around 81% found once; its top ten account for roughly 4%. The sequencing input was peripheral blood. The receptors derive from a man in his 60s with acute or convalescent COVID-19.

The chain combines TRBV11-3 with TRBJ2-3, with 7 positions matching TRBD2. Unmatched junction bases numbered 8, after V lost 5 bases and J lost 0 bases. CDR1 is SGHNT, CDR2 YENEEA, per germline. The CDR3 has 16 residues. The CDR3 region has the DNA TGTGCCAGCAGCCCCGCTAGCGGAGCTAGCACAGATACGCAGTATTTT. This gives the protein CASSPASGASTDTQYF.

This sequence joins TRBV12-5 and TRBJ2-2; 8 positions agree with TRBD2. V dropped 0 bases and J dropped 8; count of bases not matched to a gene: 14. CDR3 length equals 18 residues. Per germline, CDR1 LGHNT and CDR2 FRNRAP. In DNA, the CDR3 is TGTGCTAGTGGTTTGGTACTGGGACTAGGCATGTCAGCAGGGGAGCTGTTTTTT. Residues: CASGLVLGLGMSAGELFF.

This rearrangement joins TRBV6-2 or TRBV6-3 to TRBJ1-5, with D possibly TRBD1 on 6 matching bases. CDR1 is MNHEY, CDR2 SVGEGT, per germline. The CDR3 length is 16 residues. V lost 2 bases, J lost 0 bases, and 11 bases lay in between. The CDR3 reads CASSYDGQNSNQPQHF. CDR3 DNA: TGTGCCAGCAGTTACGACGGACAGAATAGCAATCAGCCCCAGCATTTT.

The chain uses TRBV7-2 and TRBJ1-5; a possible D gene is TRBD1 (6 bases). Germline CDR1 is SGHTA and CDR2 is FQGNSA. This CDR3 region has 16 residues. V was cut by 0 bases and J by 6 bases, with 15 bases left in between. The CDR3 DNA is TGTGCCAGCAGCTTAGCGGGGGGGCTTCGGGGTCAGCCCCAGCATTTT. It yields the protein CASSLAGGLRGQPQHF.

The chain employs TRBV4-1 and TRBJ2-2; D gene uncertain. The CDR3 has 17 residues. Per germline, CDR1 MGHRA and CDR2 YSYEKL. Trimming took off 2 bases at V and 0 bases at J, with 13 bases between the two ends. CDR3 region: CASSQFLLITNTGELFF. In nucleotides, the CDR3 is TGCGCCAGCAGCCAATTCCTCCTAATAACGAACACCGGGGAGCTGTTTTTT.

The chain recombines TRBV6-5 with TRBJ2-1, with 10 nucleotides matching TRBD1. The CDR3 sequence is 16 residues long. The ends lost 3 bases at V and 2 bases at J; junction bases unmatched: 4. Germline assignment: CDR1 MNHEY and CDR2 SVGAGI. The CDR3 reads CASSYTGTGAYNEQFF. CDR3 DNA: TGTGCCAGCAGTTATACCGGGACAGGGGCCTACAATGAGCAGTTCTTC.

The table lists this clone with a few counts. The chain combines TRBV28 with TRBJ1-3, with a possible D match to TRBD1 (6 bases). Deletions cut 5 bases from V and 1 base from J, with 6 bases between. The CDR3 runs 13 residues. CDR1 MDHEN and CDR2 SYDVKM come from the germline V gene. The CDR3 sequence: CASSTGSGNTIYF. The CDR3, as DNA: TGTGCCAGCAGTACAGGGTCTGGAAACACCATATATTTT.

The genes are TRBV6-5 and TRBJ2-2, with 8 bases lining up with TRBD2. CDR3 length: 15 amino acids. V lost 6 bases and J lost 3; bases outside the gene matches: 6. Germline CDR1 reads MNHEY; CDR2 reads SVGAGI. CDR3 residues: CASSPGTRYTGELFF. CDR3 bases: TGTGCCAGCAGCCCCGGGACTAGATACACCGGGGAGCTGTTTTTT.

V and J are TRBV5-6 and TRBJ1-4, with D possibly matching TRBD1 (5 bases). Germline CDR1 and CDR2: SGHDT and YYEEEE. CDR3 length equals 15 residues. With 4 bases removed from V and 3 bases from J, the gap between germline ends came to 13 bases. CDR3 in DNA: TGTGCCAGCAGCGCTACAGGAGATCCTAATGAAAAACTGTTTTTT. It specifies CASSATGDPNEKLFF. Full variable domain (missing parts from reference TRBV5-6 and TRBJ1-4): DAGVTQSPTHLIKTRGQQVTLRCSPKSGHDTVSWYQQALGQGPQFIFQYYEEEERQRGNFPDRFSGHQFPNYSSELNVNALLLGDSALYLCASSATGDPNEKLFFGSGTQLSVL.

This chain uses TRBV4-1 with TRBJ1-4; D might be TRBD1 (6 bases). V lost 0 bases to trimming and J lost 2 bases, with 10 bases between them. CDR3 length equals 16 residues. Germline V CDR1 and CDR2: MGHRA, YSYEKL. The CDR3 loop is CASSQDGRGTNEKLFF. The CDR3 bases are TGCGCCAGCAGCCAAGACGGCAGGGGCACTAATGAAAAACTGTTTTTT.

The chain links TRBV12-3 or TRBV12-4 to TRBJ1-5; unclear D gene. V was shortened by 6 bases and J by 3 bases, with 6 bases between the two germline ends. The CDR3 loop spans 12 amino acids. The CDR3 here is CASSLNNQPQHF. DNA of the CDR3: TGTGCCAGCAGCCTAAACAATCAGCCCCAGCATTTT.

The CDR3 nucleotides read TGCGCCAGCAGTCAACCGGGACAGGGGCGCTACGAGCAGTACGTC. Encoded protein: CASSQPGQGRYEQYV. The V and J genes are TRBV23-1 and TRBJ2-7, with 10 positions matching TRBD1. TRBV23-1 is reported as an ORF; its role is uncertain. With V trimmed by 2 bases and J by 3 bases, 4 bases remained unmatched. The CDR3 consists of 15 residues.

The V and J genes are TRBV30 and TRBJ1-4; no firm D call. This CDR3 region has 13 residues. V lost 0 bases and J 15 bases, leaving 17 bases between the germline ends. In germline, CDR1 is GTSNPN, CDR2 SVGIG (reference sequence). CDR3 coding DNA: TGTGCCTGGAGTGTACTCGGGTCCAGACCTTTGTTTTTT. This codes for CAWSVLGSRPLFF.

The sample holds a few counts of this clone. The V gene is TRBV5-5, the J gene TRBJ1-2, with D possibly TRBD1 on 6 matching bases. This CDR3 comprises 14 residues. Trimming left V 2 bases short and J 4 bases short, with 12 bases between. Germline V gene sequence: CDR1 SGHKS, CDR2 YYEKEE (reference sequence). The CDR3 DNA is TGTGCCAGCAGCTTAGGGGGTCTCTTCTATGGCTACACCTTC. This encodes CASSLGGLFYGYTF. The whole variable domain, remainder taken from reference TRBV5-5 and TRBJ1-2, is DAGVTQSPTHLIKTRGQQVTLRCSPISGHKSVSWYQQVLGQGPQFIFQYYEKEERGRGNFPDRFSARQFPNYSSELNVNALLLGDSALYLCASSLGGLFYGYTFGSGTRLTVV.

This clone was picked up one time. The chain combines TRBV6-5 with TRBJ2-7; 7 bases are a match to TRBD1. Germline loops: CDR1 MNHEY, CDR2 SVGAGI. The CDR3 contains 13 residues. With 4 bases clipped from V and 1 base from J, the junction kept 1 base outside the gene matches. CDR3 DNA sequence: TGTGCCAGCAGTTGGGGACAGTCCTACGAGCAGTACTTC. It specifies CASSWGQSYEQYF.

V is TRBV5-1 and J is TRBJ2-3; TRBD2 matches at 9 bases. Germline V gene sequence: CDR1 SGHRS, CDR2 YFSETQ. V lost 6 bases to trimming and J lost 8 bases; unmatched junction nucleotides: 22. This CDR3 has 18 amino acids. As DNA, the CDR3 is TGCGCCAGCACCCGGGATGGGGCTAGCGGGGCCCGGGGGGGTACGCAGTATTTT. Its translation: CASTRDGASGARGGTQYF.

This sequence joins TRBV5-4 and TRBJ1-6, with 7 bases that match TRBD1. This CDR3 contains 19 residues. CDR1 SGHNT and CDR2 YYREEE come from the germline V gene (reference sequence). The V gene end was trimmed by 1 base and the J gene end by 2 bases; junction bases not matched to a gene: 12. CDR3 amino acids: CASSLIKGQGVPYNSPLHF. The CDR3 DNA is TGTGCCAGCAGCTTGATAAAGGGGCAGGGGGTGCCCTATAATTCACCCCTCCACTTT. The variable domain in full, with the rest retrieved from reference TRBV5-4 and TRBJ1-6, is ETGVTQSPTHLIKTRGQQVTLRCSSQSGHNTVSWYQQALGQGPQFIFQYYREEENGRGNFPPRFSGLQFPNYSSELNVNALELDDSALYLCASSLIKGQGVPYNSPLHFGNGTRLTVT.

The CDR3 DNA reads as TGTGCCAGCAGCTTACCTAGCTTAGTCGGCACCGGGGAGCTGTTTTTT. This encodes CASSLPSLVGTGELFF. The rearrangement links TRBV11-2 to TRBJ2-2; D may be TRBD2 (5 bases). Trimming shortened V by 2 bases and J by 4 bases, and 14 bases separated the two germline ends. This CDR3 has 16 residues. Germline CDR1 SGHAT, CDR2 FQNNGV.

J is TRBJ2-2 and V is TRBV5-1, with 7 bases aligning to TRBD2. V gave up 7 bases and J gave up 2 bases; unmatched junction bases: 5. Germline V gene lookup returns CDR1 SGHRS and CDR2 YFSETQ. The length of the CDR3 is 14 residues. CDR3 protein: CASQLAVNTGELFF. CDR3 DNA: TGCGCCAGCCAGCTAGCGGTTAACACCGGGGAGCTGTTTTTT.

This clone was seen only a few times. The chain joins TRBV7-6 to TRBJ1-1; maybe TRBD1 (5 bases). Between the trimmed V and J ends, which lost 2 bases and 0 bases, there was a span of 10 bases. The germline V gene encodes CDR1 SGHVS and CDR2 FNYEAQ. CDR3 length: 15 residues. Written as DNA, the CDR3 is TGTGCCAGCAGCTTAAACCCGGACATGAACACTGAAGCTTTCTTT. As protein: CASSLNPDMNTEAFF.

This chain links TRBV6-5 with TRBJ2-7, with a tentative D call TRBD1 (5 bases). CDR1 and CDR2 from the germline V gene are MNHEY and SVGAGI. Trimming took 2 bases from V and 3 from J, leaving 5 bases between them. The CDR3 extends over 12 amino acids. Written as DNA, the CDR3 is TGTGCCAGCAGTTACACAGGCTACGAGCAGTACTTC. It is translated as CASSYTGYEQYF.